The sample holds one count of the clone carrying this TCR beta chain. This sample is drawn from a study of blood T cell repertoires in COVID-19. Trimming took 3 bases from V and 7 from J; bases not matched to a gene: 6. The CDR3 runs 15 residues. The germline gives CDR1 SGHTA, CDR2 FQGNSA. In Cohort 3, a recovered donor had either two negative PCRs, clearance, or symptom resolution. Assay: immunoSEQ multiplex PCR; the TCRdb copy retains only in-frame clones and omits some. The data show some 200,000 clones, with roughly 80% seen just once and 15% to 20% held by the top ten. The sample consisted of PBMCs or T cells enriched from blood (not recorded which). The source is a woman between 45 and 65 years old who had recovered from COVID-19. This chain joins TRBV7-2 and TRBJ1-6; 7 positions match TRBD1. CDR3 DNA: TGTGCCAGCAGCTTCCGGACAGGAGGGAATTCACCCCTCCACTTT. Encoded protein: CASSFRTGGNSPLHF.